This TCR beta chain appears in the sequencing data of a study of T cell repertoires in cytomegalovirus infection. Study information: Alongside well-studied HLA-B-restricted CMV epitopes, recently identified HLA-C-restricted CMV epitopes were also used. CMV infection and matching HLA type were both indicated by public TCR beta signatures. Study-wide results and caveats: HLA-C-restricted, CMV-specific TCR beta clonotypes were dominant ex vivo. Identification of carriers of CMV plus the relevant HLA was performed using cumulative public TCR beta family frequency.

As for this clonotype: Antigen specificity is unknown.

TCRdb ran MiXCR on the reads and lists one entry per CDR3 protein. Of approximately 300,000 distinct CDR3 sequences in the sample, almost 30% were seen once. Germline values: CDR1 SQVTM, CDR2 ANQGSEA. This CDR3 is 16 amino acids long. V gave up 4 bases and J gave up 1 base; unmatched junction bases: 13. This chain links TRBV29-1 with TRBJ2-7; 7 bases map to TRBD1. Sequenced here: cultured PBMCs, sampled from culture after CMV antigen stimulation. This receptor was identified in a human donor in good health (CMV status not recorded). Some clones in this sample may be carry-over from other donors' samples. This chain's CDR3 is CSVVNRGEPSSYEQYF. CDR3 in DNA: TGCAGCGTTGTGAACAGGGGAGAGCCGTCGTCCTACGAGCAGTACTTC.